A single sample is the source of the 23 T cell receptor beta chains below, sequenced in a study of T cell repertoires in cytomegalovirus infection. From the reads, TCRdb called clonotypes with MiXCR, one entry per CDR3 protein. The sample has hundreds of thousands of distinct CDR3 sequences; roughly 36% are singletons. These receptors' targets are unknown. This sample comprised cultured PBMCs, obtained from culture after CMV antigen stimulation. These receptors all come from a human donor in good health (CMV status not recorded). Some clones in this sample may be carry-over from other donors' samples.

CDR3 in amino acids: CASSLGAVNYGYTF. CDR3 DNA sequence: TGTGCCAGCAGCTTGGGGGCCGTAAACTATGGCTACACCTTC. The rearrangement joins TRBV5-5 to TRBJ1-2, with D unresolved. V was cut by 0 bases and J by 2 bases, with 8 bases left in between. CDR3 size: 14 residues. CDR1 is SGHKS, CDR2 YYEKEE, per germline (reference sequence). Together with reference TRBV5-5 and TRBJ1-2, the CDR3 gives the full variable domain: DAGVTQSPTHLIKTRGQQVTLRCSPISGHKSVSWYQQVLGQGPQFIFQYYEKEERGRGNFPDRFSARQFPNYSSELNVNALLLGDSALYLCASSLGAVNYGYTFGSGTRLTVV.

This clonotype occurred many times. This chain links TRBV7-2 with TRBJ2-1; 7 bases are a match to TRBD1. This CDR3 is built from 15 residues. From germline, CDR1 is SGHTA and CDR2 FQGNSA. The trim removed 5 bases at V and 9 bases at J, leaving 13 bases unmatched. This CDR3 is CASSPGTALRIEQFF. CDR3 coding DNA: TGTGCCAGCAGCCCCGGGACAGCCCTTAGGATTGAGCAGTTCTTC.

This clonotype appeared many times. The chain carries TRBV6-5 and TRBJ1-1, with D possibly TRBD1 on 5 matching bases. The CDR3 loop spans 14 amino acids. The V gene lost 0 bases and the J gene lost 0 bases, with 5 bases spanning the gap. Germline CDR1 MNHEY, CDR2 SVGAGI. The DNA for the CDR3 is TGTGCCAGCAGTTACTCGGGGGTGAACACTGAAGCTTTCTTT. As protein: CASSYSGVNTEAFF.

CDR3 residues: CASSSEPVGDTQYF. The CDR3 bases are TGTGCCAGCAGTTCGGAGCCCGTCGGAGATACGCAGTATTTT. This rearrangement joins TRBV6-6 to TRBJ2-3, with D unclear. The CDR3 sequence is 14 residues long. V was trimmed by 4 bases and J by 5 bases, leaving 13 bases between them. Germline V gene lookup returns CDR1 MNHNY and CDR2 SVGAGI (reference sequence).

This clonotype has only a few counts. The chain links TRBV29-1 to TRBJ1-2; D perhaps matches TRBD1 (6 bases). Germline-derived CDR1 and CDR2 are SQVTM and ANQGSEA. There are 13 residues in the CDR3. Deletions cut 6 bases from V and 6 bases from J, with 17 bases between. The CDR3 here is CSVPLAGDNGYTF. DNA of the CDR3: TGCAGCGTCCCTCTGGCGGGGGACAATGGCTACACCTTC.

The CDR3 nucleotides read TGTGCCAGCAGTCTACGCAGGGGGGAAGGCGAAGCTTTCTTT. It yields the protein CASSLRRGEGEAFF. The V gene is TRBV27, the J gene TRBJ1-1, with 7 nucleotides matching TRBD1. Germline V CDR1 and CDR2: MNHEY, SMNVEV (reference sequence). The CDR3 totals 14 residues. V lost 5 bases to trimming and J lost 8 bases; unmatched junction nucleotides: 11.

The rearrangement joins TRBV3-1 to TRBJ2-7, with 7 bases identical to TRBD2. Germline V gene sequence: CDR1 LGHDT, CDR2 YNNKEL (reference sequence). V gave up 0 bases and J gave up 2 bases; unmatched junction bases: 7. The CDR3 totals 16 residues. CDR3: CASSQDLLAATYEQYF. CDR3 sequence (DNA): TGTGCCAGCAGCCAAGATCTTCTAGCGGCTACCTACGAGCAGTACTTC.

This chain connects TRBV5-1 to TRBJ2-3; the D gene could be TRBD1 or TRBD2 (6 bases each). Germline V gene sequence: CDR1 SGHRS, CDR2 YFSETQ. The CDR3 loop spans 15 amino acids. Trimming pared 8 bases from V and 4 bases from J, leaving 20 bases between. CDR3 bases: TGCGCCAGGACCCTGACAGGACTATCTTCAGATACGCAGTATTTT. Its translation: CARTLTGLSSDTQYF. Drawing the rest from reference TRBV5-1 and TRBJ2-3, the complete variable domain is KAGVTQTPRYLIKTRGQQVTLSCSPISGHRSVSWYQQTPGQGLQFLFEYFSETQRNKGNFPGRFSGRQFSNSRSEMNVSTLELGDSALYLCARTLTGLSSDTQYFGPGTRLTVL.

The rearrangement joins TRBV11-2 to TRBJ2-7; D gene ambiguous. In germline, CDR1 is SGHAT, CDR2 FQNNGV. V was clipped by 4 bases and J by 3 bases, with 13 bases between them. CDR3 size: 14 residues. Here the CDR3 DNA reads TGTGCCAGCAGCTACGGGTTGGAGCTCTACGAGCAGTACTTC. Its translation is CASSYGLELYEQYF.

This clonotype was picked up one time. The V and J genes are TRBV7-9 and TRBJ2-2; D not certain. V shed 5 bases and J shed 8 bases, with 21 bases lying between them. The CDR3 contains 16 residues. Germline CDR1 SEHNR, CDR2 FQNEAQ (reference sequence). The CDR3 DNA follows: TGTGCCAGCAGCGGTAATAGCCGAACAGAAATGGGGGAGCTGTTTTTT. Translating gives CASSGNSRTEMGELFF.

The J gene is TRBJ1-3, the V gene TRBV7-2; D is ambiguous. Trimming cost V 0 bases and J 0 bases, with 6 bases left between them. The germline V gene has CDR1 SGHTA and CDR2 FQGNSA. The CDR3 spans 15 residues. CDR3 nucleotides: TGTGCCAGCAGCTTAGCAGTTCTCTCTGGAAACACCATATATTTT. Translation: CASSLAVLSGNTIYF. Complete variable domain (other parts from reference TRBV7-2 and TRBJ1-3): GAGVSQSPSNKVTEKGKDVELRCDPISGHTALYWYRQSLGQGLEFLIYFQGNSAPDKSGLPSDRFSAERTGGSVSTLTIQRTQQEDSAVYLCASSLAVLSGNTIYFGEGSWLTVV.

The gene calls are TRBV5-4 and TRBJ1-2; maybe TRBD1 (5 bases). The CDR3 sequence is 13 residues long. Between the trimmed V and J ends, which lost 4 bases and 6 bases, there was a span of 13 bases. In germline, CDR1 is SGHNT, CDR2 YYREEE (reference sequence). The CDR3 is CASSLPPGHGYTF. CDR3 bases: TGTGCCAGCAGCCTCCCCCCAGGGCATGGCTACACCTTC.

The chain is built from TRBV7-9 and TRBJ2-3, with a possible D match to TRBD2 (7 bases). This CDR3 has 15 residues. Germline V lookup: CDR1 SEHNR, CDR2 FQNEAQ (reference sequence). V was shortened by 5 bases and J by 10 bases, with 22 bases between the two germline ends. CDR3 nucleotides: TGTGCCAGCAGCCGAGGGGGGACTACGCCCCGGGCGCAGTATTTT. Its translation: CASSRGGTTPRAQYF.

This clonotype has only a few counts. This chain uses TRBV12-5 with TRBJ2-5, with D tentatively TRBD1 or TRBD2 (5 bases each). CDR1 is LGHNT and CDR2 is FRNRAP in the germline V gene. This CDR3 is built from 13 residues. The CDR3 protein is CAPSTGTQETQYF. The CDR3 coding sequence is TGTGCCCCCTCAACGGGGACCCAAGAGACCCAGTACTTC. Variable domain in full (rest from reference TRBV12-5 and TRBJ2-5): DARVTQTPRHKVTEMGQEVTMRCQPILGHNTVFWYRQTMMQGLELLAYFRNRAPLDDSGMPKDRFSAEMPDATLATLKIQPSEPRDSAVYFCAPSTGTQETQYFGPGTRLLVL.

The rearrangement links TRBV20-1 to TRBJ2-7; 11 nucleotides agree with TRBD1. This CDR3 spans 14 amino acids. Germline V gene data show CDR1 as DFQATT and CDR2 as SNEGSKA (reference sequence). Losses at the gene ends were 3 bases for V and 6 bases for J; bases not matched to a gene: 7. The CDR3 loop reads CSASPGTGGSEQYF. The CDR3 DNA follows: TGCAGTGCTAGCCCCGGGACAGGGGGGTCCGAGCAGTACTTC.

This clonotype occurred a few times. The rearrangement joins TRBV19 to TRBJ1-4; D gene unclear. The V gene lost 2 bases and the J gene lost 7 bases, with 11 bases spanning the gap. The CDR3 contains 14 residues. In germline, CDR1 is LNHDA, CDR2 SQIVND (reference sequence). CDR3 sequence (DNA): TGTGCCAGTAGTATAAGGGCTCGTAGTGAAAAACTGTTTTTT. Amino acid sequence: CASSIRARSEKLFF.

The chain carries TRBV7-2 and TRBJ2-1; TRBD1 matches 10 bases. The CDR3 loop spans 21 amino acids. Germline CDR1 is SGHTA and CDR2 is FQGNSA. V shed 5 bases, J shed 1 base, and the junction held 20 bases outside the gene matches. The CDR3 loop is CASSLRRGVWDRGLSYNEQFF. The CDR3 DNA reads as TGTGCCAGCAGCCTACGGCGTGGGGTCTGGGACAGGGGCCTTTCCTACAATGAGCAGTTCTTC.

In its sample, this clonotype was seen a few times. The chain carries TRBV27 and TRBJ2-7, with TRBD1 matching over 7 bases. Losses at the gene ends were 5 bases for V and 2 bases for J; bases not matched to a gene: 6. This CDR3 region has 14 residues. In germline, CDR1 is MNHEY, CDR2 SMNVEV (reference sequence). CDR3: CASSQDRLAYEQYF. CDR3 coding DNA: TGTGCCAGCAGTCAGGACAGGCTCGCCTACGAGCAGTACTTC.

The CDR3 sequence is CASSLAGGGPYEQYF. CDR3 coding DNA: TGTGCCAGCAGCTTGGCCGGGGGGGGGCCCTACGAGCAGTACTTC. The rearrangement links TRBV5-4 to TRBJ2-7; 8 positions match TRBD2. Losses at the gene ends were 0 bases for V and 2 bases for J; bases not matched to a gene: 4. Per the germline V gene, CDR1 is SGHNT and CDR2 is YYREEE (reference sequence). This CDR3 has 15 amino acids.

The gene calls are TRBV5-4 and TRBJ1-5; D possibly corresponds to TRBD1 (6 bases). The V end was cut by 8 bases, the J end by 2 bases, with 17 bases between. Germline CDR1 SGHNT, CDR2 YYREEE (reference sequence). The CDR3 length is 15 residues. CDR3 DNA sequence: TGTGCCAGGCCAAAACCCGGGGGCGGCAATCAGCCCCAGCATTTT. Amino acids: CARPKPGGGNQPQHF.

This clonotype was detected a few times. V usage is TRBV7-2 and J usage is TRBJ2-7; D is unresolved. V was clipped by 0 bases and J by 4 bases, with 13 bases between them. CDR1 and CDR2 (germline): SGHTA, FQGNSA. CDR3 length: 15 amino acids. The CDR3 sequence is CASSLAPGPQYEQYF. The CDR3 DNA reads TGTGCCAGCAGCTTAGCCCCAGGCCCTCAGTACGAGCAGTACTTC.

The chain links TRBV19 to TRBJ2-3; no definite D call. The CDR3 has 12 residues. Between the trimmed V and J ends, which lost 3 bases and 6 bases, there was a span of 7 bases. The germline V gene has CDR1 LNHDA and CDR2 SQIVND (reference sequence). CDR3 nucleotide sequence: TGTGCCAGTAGTATTGCCTCGGATACGCAGTATTTT. Translated, it gives CASSIASDTQYF.

The table lists this clonotype with a few counts. This chain uses TRBV5-4 with TRBJ1-1, with 10 bases aligning to TRBD1. The ends lost 4 bases at V and 4 bases at J; junction bases unmatched: 10. Germline V gives CDR1 SGHNT, CDR2 YYREEE (reference sequence). The CDR3 is 16 amino acids. CDR3 region: CASSPTPGQGGTEAFF. As DNA, the CDR3 is TGTGCCAGCAGCCCAACCCCCGGACAGGGGGGCACTGAAGCTTTCTTT.